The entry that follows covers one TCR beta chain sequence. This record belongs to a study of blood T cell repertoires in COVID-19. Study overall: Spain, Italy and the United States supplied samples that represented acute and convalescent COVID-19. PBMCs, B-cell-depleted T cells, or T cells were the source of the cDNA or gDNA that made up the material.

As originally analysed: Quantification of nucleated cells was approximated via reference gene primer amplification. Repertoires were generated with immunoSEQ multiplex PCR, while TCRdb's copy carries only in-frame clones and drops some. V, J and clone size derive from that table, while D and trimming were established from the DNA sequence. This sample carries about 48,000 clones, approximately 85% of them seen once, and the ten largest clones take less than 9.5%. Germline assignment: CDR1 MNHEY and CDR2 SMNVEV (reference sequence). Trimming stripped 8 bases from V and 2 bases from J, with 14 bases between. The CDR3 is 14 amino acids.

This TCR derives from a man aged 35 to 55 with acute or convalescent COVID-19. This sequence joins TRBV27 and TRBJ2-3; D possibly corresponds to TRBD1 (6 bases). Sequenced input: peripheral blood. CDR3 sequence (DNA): TGTGCCAGCCGACAGGACACTTACACAGATACGCAGTATTTT. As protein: CASRQDTYTDTQYF.